Listed here are 16 T cell receptor beta chains from one sample, sequenced in a study of CD8 T cells in Susac syndrome. The RNA, roughly 0.45 to 1 ug, was put through reverse transcription using random hexamers. TCRdb fed the immunoSEQ multiplex PCR reads into MiXCR, producing one record per CDR3 protein. The data contain approximately 150,000 distinct CDR3 sequences, roughly 94% of them seen just once; the ten biggest clones take up over 0.07%. Sequenced sample: CD4+ T cells from PBMCs. The receptors originated from a human donor in good health.

This clonotype was detected once. This rearrangement joins TRBV28 to TRBJ2-4, with 7 bases matching TRBD1. The germline V gene has CDR1 MDHEN and CDR2 SYDVKM. Trimming took 5 bases from V and 5 from J; bases not matched to a gene: 9. The CDR3 extends over 15 amino acids. In DNA form, the CDR3 reads TGTGCCAGCAGTCGAAACAGGGGTCAGGAAAACATTCAGTACTTC. This translates into CASSRNRGQENIQYF.

This chain uses TRBV7-8 with TRBJ2-7, with 9 bases fitting TRBD1. V was pared by 6 bases and J by 6 bases, with 12 bases of the junction left unmatched. Germline V gene lookup returns CDR1 SGHVS and CDR2 FQNEAQ. This CDR3 comprises 15 residues. The CDR3 region has the DNA TGTGCCAGCAGGGAAGGGACAGGGAACTTCGGCGAGCAGTACTTC. Encoded protein: CASREGTGNFGEQYF.

V gene TRBV20-1 combines with J gene TRBJ2-7, with 10 positions matching TRBD1. Germline values: CDR1 DFQATT, CDR2 SNEGSKA (reference sequence). The CDR3 spans 14 residues. Trimming cost V 4 bases and J 4 bases; bases outside gene matches: 7. The CDR3 loop reads CSAIGGQGWYEQYF. CDR3 DNA: TGCAGTGCTATTGGGGGACAGGGGTGGTACGAGCAGTACTTC.

J is TRBJ2-4 and V is TRBV29-1, with D tentatively TRBD1 (6 bases). Deletions cut 4 bases from V and 12 bases from J, with 16 bases between. Germline CDR1 SQVTM, CDR2 ANQGSEA. The CDR3 has 12 residues. The CDR3 DNA sequence: TGCAGCGTTGGGTCACAGGGAACCAGTCAGTACTTC. It specifies CSVGSQGTSQYF.

The V call is TRBV14, the J call TRBJ1-3; a possible D gene is TRBD1 (6 bases). CDR3 length equals 16 residues. Germline values: CDR1 SGHDN, CDR2 FVKESK. V shed 4 bases and J shed 0 bases, with 13 bases lying between them. In nucleotides, the CDR3 is TGTGCCAGCAGCCCCGGGGGGGGCAACTCTGGAAACACCATATATTTT. Translating gives CASSPGGGNSGNTIYF.

The chain combines TRBV3-1 with TRBJ2-2, with 9 bases matching TRBD2. Germline V gives CDR1 LGHDT, CDR2 YNNKEL (reference sequence). This CDR3 spans 16 amino acids. Trimming at V came to 0 bases and at J to 7 bases, leaving 6 bases not matched to a gene. This CDR3 is CASSQEAGGRSGELFF. CDR3 coding DNA: TGTGCCAGCAGCCAAGAGGCGGGAGGGCGGAGCGGGGAGCTGTTTTTT.

V is TRBV20-1 and J is TRBJ1-5; 9 nucleotides agree with TRBD1. With 2 bases clipped from V and 5 bases from J, the junction kept 4 bases outside the gene matches. This CDR3 spans 14 amino acids. Germline loops: CDR1 DFQATT, CDR2 SNEGSKA (reference sequence). This chain's CDR3 is CSARRGQGDQPQHF. The CDR3 coding sequence is TGCAGTGCTAGACGGGGACAGGGTGATCAGCCCCAGCATTTT.

V and J are TRBV3-1 and TRBJ2-3; 9 nucleotides line up with TRBD2. CDR3 length equals 15 residues. In germline, CDR1 is LGHDT, CDR2 YNNKEL (reference sequence). V shed 1 base and J 1 base; nucleotides not matched to a gene: 0. The CDR3 loop reads CASSQGLAGTDTQYF. CDR3 nucleotides: TGTGCCAGCAGCCAAGGACTAGCGGGCACAGATACGCAGTATTTT.

The V and J genes are TRBV28 and TRBJ2-2; 9 bases agree with TRBD2. The CDR3 totals 19 residues. The V and J ends lost 3 bases and 6 bases, in that order; junction bases with no gene match: 17. CDR1 and CDR2 (germline): MDHEN, SYDVKM. CDR3 coding DNA: TGTGCCAGCAGTTTTGGTGCTAGCGGGACAAATCAGCGTGCCGGGGAGCTGTTTTTT. It specifies CASSFGASGTNQRAGELFF. The full variable domain, its missing parts supplied by reference TRBV28 and TRBJ2-2, is DVKVTQSSRYLVKRTGEKVFLECVQDMDHENMFWYRQDPGLGLRLIYFSYDVKMKEKGDIPEGYSVSREKKERFSLILESASTNQTSMYLCASSFGASGTNQRAGELFFGEGSRLTVL.

This clonotype was seen just once. The CDR3 protein is CASSPRGSTYEQYF. CDR3 nucleotides: TGTGCCAGCAGCCCGAGGGGGAGCACCTACGAGCAGTACTTC. V usage is TRBV27 and J usage is TRBJ2-7, with a weak D call TRBD1 (6 bases). This CDR3 comprises 14 residues. V gave up 6 bases and J gave up 2 bases, with 14 bases separating them. From germline, CDR1 is MNHEY and CDR2 SMNVEV (reference sequence).

The V call is TRBV7-9, the J call TRBJ2-1; D remains unclear. Looked up from germline, CDR1 is SEHNR and CDR2 is FQNEAQ (reference sequence). The germline V and J ends were trimmed by 2 bases and 8 bases, with 13 bases remaining between them. The CDR3 is 14 residues long. The DNA of the CDR3 is TGTGCCAGCAGCTTAAGTGCCAGCGTCGATGAGCAGTTCTTC. It yields the protein CASSLSASVDEQFF.

The V and J genes are TRBV12-3 or TRBV12-4 and TRBJ1-1; 12 bases map to TRBD1. With V trimmed by 5 bases and J by 4 bases, 5 bases remained unmatched. This CDR3 contains 15 residues. For the CDR3, the DNA is TGTGCCAGCAGTAGGGGACAGGGGGCGGGCACTGAAGCTTTCTTT. It translates to CASSRGQGAGTEAFF.

This chain links TRBV7-9 with TRBJ2-3, with D possibly TRBD2 on 5 matching bases. CDR1 SEHNR and CDR2 FQNEAQ come from the germline V gene (reference sequence). CDR3 length equals 16 residues. V was trimmed by 1 base and J by 6 bases, leaving 17 bases between them. The CDR3 DNA follows: TGTGCCAGCAGCTTAGAGCCACTAGTCCTTTTGGATACGCAGTATTTT. Translation gives CASSLEPLVLLDTQYF.

This chain joins TRBV3-1 and TRBJ2-5; 8 bases line up with TRBD2. V was pared by 3 bases and J by 10 bases, with 10 bases of the junction left unmatched. CDR1 is LGHDT, CDR2 YNNKEL, per germline (reference sequence). The CDR3 covers 14 residues. DNA of the CDR3: TGTGCCAGCAGCCACCGGGACCGGGAGGGGGACCAGTACTTC. Encoded protein: CASSHRDREGDQYF.

The chain combines TRBV6-5 with TRBJ2-1; D is possibly TRBD2 (6 bases). Germline V gene sequence: CDR1 MNHEY, CDR2 SVGAGI. The ends were cut back, 4 bases at V and 1 base at J, with 14 bases in the middle. This CDR3 has 16 residues. CDR3 sequence reads: CASSSPTRGSYNEQFF. The CDR3 bases are TGTGCCAGCAGTTCTCCGACTAGGGGATCCTACAATGAGCAGTTCTTC.

This clonotype was observed once. This chain uses TRBV7-9 with TRBJ1-1; 8 nucleotides match TRBD1. CDR3 length: 14 amino acids. J lost 5 bases, V lost 3 bases, and 5 bases had no gene match. Germline-derived CDR1 and CDR2 are SEHNR and FQNEAQ (reference sequence). CDR3 sequence (DNA): TGTGCCAGCAGCTTCAGGGGGCTTGGGACTGAAGCTTTCTTT. Amino acid sequence: CASSFRGLGTEAFF.